The clone carrying this T cell receptor beta chain was found once. The sample originates from a study of cytomegalovirus exposure and HLA in healthy donors. The primer mix had 60 Vbeta and 13 Jbeta primers. Produced via immunoSEQ multiplex PCR; TCRdb's table is partial and in-frame only. The repertoire holds about 120,000 clones, with less than 65% as singletons. Deletions cut 2 bases from V and 3 bases from J, with 13 bases between. Germline assignment: CDR1 KGHSH and CDR2 LQKENI. The CDR3 length is 15 residues. The origin of this receptor is a middle-aged man in good health and CMV-seropositive. This chain joins TRBV18 and TRBJ1-1; D gene ambiguous. Sequenced sample: PBMCs. CDR3 sequence: CASSPETIPDTEAFF. The CDR3 DNA follows: TGTGCCAGCTCACCAGAAACGATTCCGGACACTGAAGCTTTCTTT.